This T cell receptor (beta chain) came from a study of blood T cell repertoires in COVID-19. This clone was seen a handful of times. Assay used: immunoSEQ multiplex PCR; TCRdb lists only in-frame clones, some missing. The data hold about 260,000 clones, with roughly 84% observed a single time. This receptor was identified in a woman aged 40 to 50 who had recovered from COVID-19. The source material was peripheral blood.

CDR3 in amino acids: CASGGTGGNYGYTF. The CDR3 bases are TGTGCCAGCGGAGGGACAGGGGGTAACTATGGCTACACCTTC. The chain couples TRBV27 to TRBJ1-2; 11 bases line up with TRBD1. The V segment lost 8 bases and the J segment 1 base; nucleotides outside the gene matches: 3. CDR1 and CDR2 (germline): MNHEY, SMNVEV (reference sequence). The CDR3 runs to 14 residues.